Each of the 27 T cell receptor beta chains below was sequenced from the same sample in a study of T cells in Graves' hyperthyroidism and ophthalmopathy. Template material for amplifying TCR beta CDR3 regions consisted of RNA transcripts. During a first-round RT-PCR of the TCR CDR3, the HTBI primer set was used. Each CDR3 protein gets one entry after TCRdb re-called the multiplex PCR reads with MiXCR. The sample consists of hundreds of thousands of distinct CDR3 sequences, 14% of them appearing once. Sequenced: blood. These receptors were collected from a woman in her forties or fifties with Graves' ophthalmopathy.

This clonotype was counted many times. The chain links TRBV18 to TRBJ2-1; the match to TRBD2 covers 11 bases. There are 14 residues in the CDR3. With V trimmed by 4 bases and J by 8 bases, 4 bases remained unmatched. The germline V gene encodes CDR1 KGHSH and CDR2 LQKENI. DNA of the CDR3: TGTGCCAGCTCACTAGCGGGAGGGTCCCATGAGCAGTTCTTC. This sequence encodes CASSLAGGSHEQFF.

This clonotype was detected many times. The chain is built from TRBV10-3 and TRBJ1-1, with 8 bases aligning to TRBD1. There are 14 residues in the CDR3. J was trimmed by 5 bases and V by 7 bases; bases with no gene match: 9. The V gene's germline CDR1 is ENHRY and CDR2 SYGVKD. CDR3 in DNA: TGTGCCATCACCACGGACAGGGCGGGTACTGAAGCTTTCTTT. Translation: CAITTDRAGTEAFF.

This clonotype was recorded at least ten times. This rearrangement joins TRBV7-2 to TRBJ1-5, with unresolved D. V was trimmed by 1 base and J by 6 bases, leaving 22 bases between them. The CDR3 totals 18 residues. Germline loops: CDR1 SGHTA, CDR2 FQGNSA. As DNA, the CDR3 is TGTGCCAGCAGCTTAGGATTAAGGCAGAACGGGTACGTTCAGCCCCAGCATTTT. Its protein product is CASSLGLRQNGYVQPQHF.

The chain employs TRBV27 and TRBJ2-5, with 10 bases lining up with TRBD2. This CDR3 has 13 residues. Losses at the gene ends were 5 bases for V and 7 bases for J; bases not matched to a gene: 4. The germline V gene has CDR1 MNHEY and CDR2 SMNVEV (reference sequence). The CDR3 DNA follows: TGTGCCAGCAGTCTAGCGGGAGATGGGACCCAGTACTTC. Residues: CASSLAGDGTQYF.

This chain joins TRBV15 and TRBJ2-7, with D possibly being TRBD1 (5 bases). Trimming removed 3 bases from V and 5 bases from J, with 14 bases in between. This CDR3 spans 14 amino acids. Looked up from germline, CDR1 is LNHNV and CDR2 is YYDKDF (reference sequence). This chain's CDR3 is CATSRIKQAHEQYF. DNA of the CDR3: TGTGCCACCAGCAGGATTAAACAGGCCCACGAGCAGTACTTC.

In its sample, this clonotype was seen many times. The gene calls are TRBV30 and TRBJ2-2; 13 nucleotides match TRBD2. This CDR3 contains 18 residues. V lost 7 bases, J lost 0 bases, and 11 bases stayed unmatched. Germline V CDR1 and CDR2: GTSNPN, SVGIG (reference sequence). CDR3 sequence (DNA): TGTGCCTCTTCAAGGGGACTAGCGGGGCCCGCGAACACCGGGGAGCTGTTTTTT. Protein product: CASSRGLAGPANTGELFF.

The gene calls are TRBV15 and TRBJ1-5, with D perhaps TRBD1 (5 bases). V lost 1 base and J lost 5, with 15 bases in between. Per germline, CDR1 LNHNV and CDR2 YYDKDF (reference sequence). CDR3 length equals 16 residues. DNA for the CDR3: TGTGCCACCAGCAGAGGGGAGACAGTCAAGGATCAGCCCCAGCATTTT. It specifies CATSRGETVKDQPQHF. The whole variable domain, filled in from reference TRBV15 and TRBJ1-5, reads DAMVIQNPRYQVTQFGKPVTLSCSQTLNHNVMYWYQQKSSQAPKLLFHYYDKDFNNEADTPDNFQSRRPNTSFCFLDIRSPGLGDTAMYLCATSRGETVKDQPQHFGDGTRLSIL.

This clonotype showed up just a few times. V usage is TRBV2 and J usage is TRBJ2-2, with TRBD1 matching 7 bases. The germline V gene encodes CDR1 SNHLY and CDR2 FYNNEI. Trimming cost V 9 bases and J 0 bases; bases outside gene matches: 7. The CDR3 runs to 15 residues. CDR3 amino acids: CARHRGPTNTGELFF. CDR3 bases: TGTGCCAGACACAGGGGACCCACGAACACCGGGGAGCTGTTTTTT.

This clonotype has just a few counts. V usage is TRBV4-1 and J usage is TRBJ2-3; D unresolved. The CDR3 contains 14 residues. Germline V gene sequence: CDR1 MGHRA, CDR2 YSYEKL. V was clipped by 0 bases and J by 1 base, with 5 bases between them. The CDR3 loop reads CASSQEAGTDTQYF. The CDR3 bases are TGCGCCAGCAGCCAAGAGGCTGGCACAGATACGCAGTATTTT.

This clonotype has ten or more counts. This chain uses TRBV7-9 with TRBJ2-1; 7 bases match TRBD2. CDR1 is SEHNR, CDR2 FQNEAQ, per germline (reference sequence). The CDR3 sequence is 16 residues long. The V gene end was trimmed by 5 bases and the J gene end by 8 bases; junction bases not matched to a gene: 15. The CDR3 DNA sequence: TGTGCCAGCAGCGACGACGGTGAGACTAGCATCTATGAGCAGTTCTTC. It codes for CASSDDGETSIYEQFF.

This clonotype was counted ten times or more. This chain uses TRBV7-9 with TRBJ2-5; TRBD2 matches at 7 bases. The V segment lost 3 bases and the J segment 1 base; nucleotides outside the gene matches: 8. The CDR3 spans 16 residues. Looked up from germline, CDR1 is SEHNR and CDR2 is FQNEAQ (reference sequence). CDR3 amino acids: CASSFREGRPQETQYF. The DNA for the CDR3 is TGTGCCAGCAGCTTCAGGGAGGGTCGCCCCCAAGAGACCCAGTACTTC.

This clonotype has a count of ten or more. The chain joins TRBV5-6 to TRBJ1-2, with 10 bases aligning to TRBD1. The CDR3 is 15 residues long. CDR1 is SGHDT, CDR2 YYEEEE, per germline. After removal of 4 bases from V and 7 bases from J, the junction contained 10 bases not matched to a gene. The CDR3 nucleotides read TGTGCCAGCAGCATTCCCGGGACAGGGGTATCTGGCTACACCTTC. Protein: CASSIPGTGVSGYTF.

This clonotype was observed many times. V usage is TRBV20-1 and J usage is TRBJ2-3, with unresolved D. CDR1 and CDR2 (germline): DFQATT, SNEGSKA (reference sequence). Trimming pared 3 bases from V and 0 bases from J, leaving 10 bases between. The CDR3 extends over 14 amino acids. CDR3 bases: TGCAGTGCTAGCGGAGCTACTAGCACAGATACGCAGTATTTT. Protein: CSASGATSTDTQYF.

This clonotype was seen ten or more times. This chain uses TRBV6-2 or TRBV6-3 with TRBJ1-2, with D unclear. Germline CDR1 and CDR2: MNHEY and SVGEGT. V was clipped by 3 bases and J by 4 bases, with 12 bases between them. CDR3 length equals 14 residues. DNA for the CDR3: TGTGCCAGCAGTTATGGGGAACGACGCTATGGCTACACCTTC. Translation: CASSYGERRYGYTF.

The chain is built from TRBV18 and TRBJ2-1; the D gene is possibly TRBD2 (6 bases). From germline, CDR1 is KGHSH and CDR2 LQKENI. This CDR3 contains 17 residues. Trimming left V 4 bases short and J 7 bases short, with 23 bases between. The CDR3 sequence is CASSLGRPSVAGNEQFF. DNA for the CDR3: TGTGCCAGCTCACTAGGACGTCCTAGCGTAGCAGGTAATGAGCAGTTCTTC.

This clonotype was seen repeatedly, ten times or more. The chain has TRBV7-9 and TRBJ1-4; TRBD1 matches at 7 bases. There are 15 residues in the CDR3. With 5 bases clipped from V and 5 bases from J, the junction kept 8 bases outside the gene matches. Germline lookup yields CDR1 SEHNR and CDR2 FQNEAQ (reference sequence). CDR3 bases: TGTGCCAGCAGCACTTGGGACAGCCGAAATGAAAAACTGTTTTTT. Amino acid sequence: CASSTWDSRNEKLFF.

In the case of this clonotype: At one boundary the junction diverges from the germline segment, which might be a read error. The chain carries TRBV20-1 and TRBJ2-2, with 8 bases matching TRBD2. The CDR3 runs 15 residues. Germline assignment: CDR1 DFQATT and CDR2 SNEGSKA (reference sequence). The CDR3 here is CSASNSGTNIGELFF. The CDR3 DNA follows: TGCAGTGCTAGTAATAGCGGGACGAACATCGGGGAGCTGTTTTTT.

This clonotype has more than one count but fewer than ten. The chain combines TRBV10-3 with TRBJ2-2; 9 bases are a match to TRBD2. In germline, CDR1 is ENHRY, CDR2 SYGVKD. Losses at the gene ends were 6 bases for V and 3 bases for J; bases not matched to a gene: 11. This CDR3 has 17 amino acids. CDR3 sequence (DNA): TGTGCCATCAGCTTATCCCTAGCGGGGCGGGACACCGGGGAGCTGTTTTTT. Amino acids: CAISLSLAGRDTGELFF.

To note about this clonotype: A read error is possible here, since a much larger clone lies one base away. The V and J genes are TRBV20-1 and TRBJ2-7, with D maybe TRBD2 (5 bases). Germline V gene sequence: CDR1 DFQATT, CDR2 SNEGSKA (reference sequence). The CDR3 is 14 residues long. CDR3 in amino acids: CGARDLRAHYEQYF. CDR3 DNA sequence: TGCGGTGCTAGAGATTTGCGGGCCCACTACGAGCAGTACTTC.

The rearrangement links TRBV6-1 to TRBJ2-1; D possibly corresponds to TRBD2 (5 bases). Germline assignment: CDR1 MNHNS and CDR2 SASEGT. This CDR3 has 14 residues. Trimming pared 5 bases from V and 2 bases from J, leaving 10 bases between. CDR3 protein: CASSKTRTYNEQFF. The CDR3 coding sequence is TGTGCCAGCAGTAAAACTAGAACCTACAATGAGCAGTTCTTC.

This clonotype has ten or more counts. This sequence joins TRBV2 and TRBJ2-3; D could derive from TRBD1 or TRBD2 (5 bases each). This CDR3 has 13 residues. The V gene lost 5 bases and the J gene lost 14 bases, with 20 bases spanning the gap. CDR1 is SNHLY, CDR2 FYNNEI, per germline. CDR3 in amino acids: CASSPGTGEVPYF. The DNA for the CDR3 is TGTGCCAGCAGTCCCGGGACCGGTGAGGTTCCGTATTTT.

This clonotype was detected only a few times. The chain links TRBV28 to TRBJ1-5; 8 bases are shared with TRBD1. Looked up from germline, CDR1 is MDHEN and CDR2 is SYDVKM. Germline trimming cut 1 base from V and 4 bases from J; bases unmatched to any gene: 3. This CDR3 spans 15 amino acids. The CDR3 loop reads CASSLSDRANQPQHF. In DNA, the CDR3 is TGTGCCAGCAGTTTATCGGACAGGGCTAATCAGCCCCAGCATTTT.

This clonotype was counted ten times or more. The V call is TRBV18, the J call TRBJ2-7, with 7 nucleotides matching TRBD1. The junction had 14 bases not matched to a gene; V was cut back by 3 bases and J by 3 bases. The CDR3 runs 17 residues. Germline V gene data show CDR1 as KGHSH and CDR2 as LQKENI. CDR3 sequence (DNA): TGTGCCAGCTCACCGATCCGACAGGGCGACGGGTACTACGAGCAGTACTTC. Its protein is CASSPIRQGDGYYEQYF.

This clonotype was seen only once. A read error may explain this, as a much larger clone is one base away. The rearrangement links TRBV19 to TRBJ2-7, with 9 nucleotides matching TRBD1. V shed 8 bases, J shed 2 bases, and the junction held 4 bases outside the gene matches. This CDR3 comprises 13 residues. From germline, CDR1 is LNHDA and CDR2 SQIVND (reference sequence). The CDR3 bases are TGTGCCAGTGGAGACAGGGGGGCCTACGAGCAGTACTTC. It is translated as CASGDRGAYEQYF.

This clonotype was seen only a few times. This chain uses TRBV3-1 with TRBJ2-6; D gene ambiguous. This CDR3 has 14 amino acids. V was clipped by 0 bases and J by 12 bases, with 12 bases between them. Germline values: CDR1 LGHDT, CDR2 YNNKEL (reference sequence). The CDR3 is CASSQDWDKGVLTF. In DNA form, the CDR3 reads TGTGCCAGCAGCCAAGATTGGGATAAGGGCGTCCTGACTTTC.

Only a few counts were recorded for this clonotype. The V call is TRBV27, the J call TRBJ2-7, with a weak D call TRBD2 (5 bases). Trimming shortened V by 0 bases and J by 3 bases, and 12 bases separated the two germline ends. The germline CDR1 and CDR2 sequences are MNHEY and SMNVEV (reference sequence). The CDR3 covers 15 residues. The CDR3: CASSLSTGSYYEQYF. The CDR3 coding sequence is TGTGCCAGCAGTTTATCGACGGGAAGCTACTACGAGCAGTACTTC.

This clonotype was observed at least ten times. V usage is TRBV20-1 and J usage is TRBJ2-7, with D maybe TRBD2 (7 bases). Germline V gene sequence: CDR1 DFQATT, CDR2 SNEGSKA (reference sequence). The length of the CDR3 is 14 residues. The V end lost 6 bases, the J end lost 1 base, and 16 bases lay between the germline ends. The CDR3 DNA follows: TGCAGTGCACCGCTCGGGGGGCCTTCCTACGAGCAGTACTTC. Its protein is CSAPLGGPSYEQYF.